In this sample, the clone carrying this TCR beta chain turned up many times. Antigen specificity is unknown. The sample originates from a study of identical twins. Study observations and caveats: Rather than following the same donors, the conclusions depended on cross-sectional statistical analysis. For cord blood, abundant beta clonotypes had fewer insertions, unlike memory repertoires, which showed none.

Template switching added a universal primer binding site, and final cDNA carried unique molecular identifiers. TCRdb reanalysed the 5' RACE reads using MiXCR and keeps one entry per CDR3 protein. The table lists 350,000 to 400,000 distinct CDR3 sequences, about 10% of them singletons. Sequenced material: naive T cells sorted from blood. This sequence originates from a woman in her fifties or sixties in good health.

The CDR3 is CASSPRWTDSTDTQYF. CDR3 coding DNA: TGTGCCAGCAGTCCCCGATGGACGGATAGCACAGATACGCAGTATTTT. The V and J genes are TRBV12-3 or TRBV12-4 and TRBJ2-3, with no clear D. The CDR3 length is 16 residues. Trimming took off 5 bases at V and 0 bases at J, with 15 bases between the two ends.